The entry below describes one TCR beta chain. The CDR3 consists of 13 residues. Germline CDR1 MDHEN, CDR2 SYDVKM. V lost 3 bases to trimming and J lost 1 base, with 6 bases between them. The PCR contained 60 Vbeta and 13 Jbeta primers. The data were produced by immunoSEQ multiplex PCR, yet TCRdb's version contains in-frame clones alone and is incomplete. The table includes around 260,000 clones, about four fifths detected once. The data were taken from a study of cytomegalovirus exposure and HLA in healthy donors. Unrecorded immune exposure was likely among donors, who were nominally healthy when sampled.

The clonotype was recovered from a girl aged 2 to 9 in good health and CMV-seronegative. Sequencing used PBMCs. This chain links TRBV28 with TRBJ1-1; TRBD1 might be the D (6 bases). The CDR3 DNA reads TGTGCCAGCAGTTTGACAGGGAACACTGAAGCTTTCTTT. Residues: CASSLTGNTEAFF. Full variable domain (rest looked up from reference TRBV28 and TRBJ1-1): DVKVTQSSRYLVKRTGEKVFLECVQDMDHENMFWYRQDPGLGLRLIYFSYDVKMKEKGDIPEGYSVSREKKERFSLILESASTNQTSMYLCASSLTGNTEAFFGQGTRLTVV.